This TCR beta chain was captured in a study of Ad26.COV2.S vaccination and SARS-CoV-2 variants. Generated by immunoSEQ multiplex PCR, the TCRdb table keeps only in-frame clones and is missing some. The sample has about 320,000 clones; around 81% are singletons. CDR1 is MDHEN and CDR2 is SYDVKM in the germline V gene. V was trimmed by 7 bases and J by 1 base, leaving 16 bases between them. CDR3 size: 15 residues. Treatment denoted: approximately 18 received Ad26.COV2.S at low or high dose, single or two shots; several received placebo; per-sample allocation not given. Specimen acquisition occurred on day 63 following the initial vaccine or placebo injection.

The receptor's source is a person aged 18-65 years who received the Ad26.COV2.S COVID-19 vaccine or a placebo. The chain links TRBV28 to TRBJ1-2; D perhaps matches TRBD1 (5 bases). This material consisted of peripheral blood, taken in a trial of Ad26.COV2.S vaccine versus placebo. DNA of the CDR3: TGTGCCAGCACCCTGGACATGGGGAGTAACTATGGCTACACCTTC. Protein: CASTLDMGSNYGYTF.